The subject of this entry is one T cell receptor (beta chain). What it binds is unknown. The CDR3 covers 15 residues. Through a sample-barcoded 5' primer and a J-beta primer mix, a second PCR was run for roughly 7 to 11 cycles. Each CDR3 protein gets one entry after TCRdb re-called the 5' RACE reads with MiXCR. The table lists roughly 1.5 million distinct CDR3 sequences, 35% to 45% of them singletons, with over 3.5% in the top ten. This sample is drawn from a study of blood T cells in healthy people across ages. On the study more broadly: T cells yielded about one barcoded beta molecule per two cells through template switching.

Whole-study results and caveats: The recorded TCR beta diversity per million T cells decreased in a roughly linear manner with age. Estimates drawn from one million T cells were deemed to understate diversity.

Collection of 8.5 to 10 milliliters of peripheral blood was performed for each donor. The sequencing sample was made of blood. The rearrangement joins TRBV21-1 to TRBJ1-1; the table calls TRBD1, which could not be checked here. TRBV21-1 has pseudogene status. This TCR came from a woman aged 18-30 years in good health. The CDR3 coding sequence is TGTGCCAGCAGCTACCGGGACAGCCTGAACACTGAAGCTTTCTTT. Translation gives CASSYRDSLNTEAFF.